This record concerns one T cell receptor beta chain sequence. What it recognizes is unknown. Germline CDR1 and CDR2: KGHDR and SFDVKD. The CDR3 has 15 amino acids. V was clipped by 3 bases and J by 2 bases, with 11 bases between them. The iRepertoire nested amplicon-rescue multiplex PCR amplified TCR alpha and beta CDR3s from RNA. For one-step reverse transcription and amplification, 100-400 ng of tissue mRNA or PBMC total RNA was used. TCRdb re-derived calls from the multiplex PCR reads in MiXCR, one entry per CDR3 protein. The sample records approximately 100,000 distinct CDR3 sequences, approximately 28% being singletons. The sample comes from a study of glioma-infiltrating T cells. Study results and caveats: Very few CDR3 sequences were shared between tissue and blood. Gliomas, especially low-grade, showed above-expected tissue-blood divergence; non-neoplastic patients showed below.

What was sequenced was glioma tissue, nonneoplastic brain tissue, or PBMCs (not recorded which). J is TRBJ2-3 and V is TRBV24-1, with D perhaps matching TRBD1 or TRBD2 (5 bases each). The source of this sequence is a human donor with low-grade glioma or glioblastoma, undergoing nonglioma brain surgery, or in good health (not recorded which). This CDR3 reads CATSDRRGPTDTQYF. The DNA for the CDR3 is TGTGCCACCAGTGATCGCCGGGGACCCACAGATACGCAGTATTTT.